This entry is about one TCR beta chain. As yet, its antigen is unknown. The ends lost 3 bases at V and 3 bases at J; junction bases unmatched: 8. The CDR3 consists of 15 residues. The V gene's germline CDR1 is SGHKS and CDR2 YYEKEE (reference sequence). The sample originates from a study of shared clonotypes between healthy human individuals. Overall study findings and caveats: Estimated richness was generally greater in naive than memory subsets. Limited genetic and exposure-history diversity came from having few donors.

The assay used deep level. Original processing methods: ImmunoSEQ output held junction-only sequences without quality scores, so filtering differed. Data came from immunoSEQ multiplex PCR; TCRdb stores just in-frame clones and leaves some out. V, J and clone size are those of that table, while D and trimming were read from the DNA. The sample yields about 1.5 million clones, 95% to 99% seen once. Sequenced input: naive CD4+ T cells sorted from blood. The subset: CD45RA+ positively selected. This receptor was identified in a young man in good health. J is TRBJ2-7 and V is TRBV5-5; 8 bases match TRBD1. This chain's CDR3 is CASSSRTGNSYEQYF. CDR3 DNA sequence: TGTGCCAGCAGCTCCAGGACAGGGAATAGCTACGAGCAGTACTTC.